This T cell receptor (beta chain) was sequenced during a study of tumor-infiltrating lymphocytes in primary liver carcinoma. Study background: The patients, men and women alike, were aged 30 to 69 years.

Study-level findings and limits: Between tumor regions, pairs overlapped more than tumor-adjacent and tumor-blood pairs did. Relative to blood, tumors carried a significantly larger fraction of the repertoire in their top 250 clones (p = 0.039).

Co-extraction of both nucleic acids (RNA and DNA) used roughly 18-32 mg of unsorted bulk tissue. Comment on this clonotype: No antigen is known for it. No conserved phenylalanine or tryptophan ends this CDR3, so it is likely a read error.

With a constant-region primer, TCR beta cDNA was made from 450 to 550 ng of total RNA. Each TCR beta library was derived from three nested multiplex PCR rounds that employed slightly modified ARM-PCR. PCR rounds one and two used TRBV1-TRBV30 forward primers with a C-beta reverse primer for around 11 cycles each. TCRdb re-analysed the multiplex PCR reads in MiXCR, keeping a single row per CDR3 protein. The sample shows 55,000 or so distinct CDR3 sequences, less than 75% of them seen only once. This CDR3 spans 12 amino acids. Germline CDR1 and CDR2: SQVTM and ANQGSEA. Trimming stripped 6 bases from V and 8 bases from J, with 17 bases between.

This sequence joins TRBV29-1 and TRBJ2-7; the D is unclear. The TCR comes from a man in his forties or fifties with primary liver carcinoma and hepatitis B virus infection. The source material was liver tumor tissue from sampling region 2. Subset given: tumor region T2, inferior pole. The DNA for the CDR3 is TGCAGCGTGACTTCATCCTCTTACAAGCAGTACTTA. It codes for CSVTSSSYKQYL.